This TCR beta chain appears in the sequencing data of a study of cytomegalovirus exposure and HLA in healthy donors. General study points: Through in vitro validation, a few CMV-associated chains were shown to be specific for CMV antigens. Productive rates of about 87% or about 30% were seen for most TCR beta V segments in an earlier analysis. Further analysis was carried out later, and it showed several of the most significant clusters appearing linked to common viral pathogens.

In germline, CDR1 is SGHTA, CDR2 FQGNSA. This CDR3 has 17 amino acids. V dropped 6 bases and J dropped 5; count of bases not matched to a gene: 15. Notes on this clone: Its antigen remains unidentified.

The PCR employed 60 Vbeta primers together with 13 Jbeta primers. Measured with immunoSEQ multiplex PCR; TCRdb has only the in-frame clones, and not every one. The sample lists approximately 150,000 clones; 72% were seen once. This TCR came from a human donor in good health. What was sequenced was PBMCs. The chain links TRBV7-2 to TRBJ2-5; 10 bases align to TRBD1. CDR3 sequence: CASSSPLRQGAGETQYF. The CDR3 DNA sequence: TGTGCCAGCAGTTCGCCCCTTAGACAGGGGGCCGGGGAGACCCAGTACTTC.